One T cell receptor (beta chain) is described in this entry. This receptor's antigen is unknown. No much larger clone is present one base from it, and per-base qualities are unavailable. The time point label on this specimen signifies: day 60 (about 2 months) after transplantation. The treatment or condition label on this specimen signifies: allogeneic hematopoietic cell transplantation with graft depleted of TCRalphabeta T cells and CD19 B cells. TCRalphabeta/CD19-depleted allogeneic hematopoietic cell grafts were given to the transplant recipients, all of whom were children. Trimming removed 6 bases from V and 3 bases from J, leaving 10 bases between the germline ends. CDR1 is given as SGHNT and CDR2 as YYREEE, both from the germline V gene (reference sequence). Taken from cysteine to phenylalanine, the CDR3 has 12 residues. Only CDR3 DNA is held: 36 bases, read in frame from base 1. The data stem from a study of T-cell reconstitution after alpha-beta-depleted transplantation in children (dated by TCRdb to the mid-2010s). With respect to the entire study: T-cell immune reconstitution after TCRalphabeta/CD19-depleted allogeneic hematopoietic cell transplantation in children was quantitatively tracked in the study by means of TCR repertoire profiling. Beyond this particular receptor, the publication reports: In some patients, the high TCRbeta diversity seen at day 60 was put down to recipient T cells and intrathymic progenitors that had survived conditioning. Apparently early alphabetaT-cell count recovery about two months after transplant reportedly relied on only several hundred rapidly expanded clones derived from non-depleted graft cells. Over subsequent months, a decline in hyperexpanded clone frequencies was noted, and after one year, T-cell counts and TCRbeta diversity were mostly ascribed to newly produced T cells.

Library generation was performed with PCR. The sequencer listed for this sample is Illumina HiSeq 2500. TCR library preparation used molecular barcoding, with unique molecular identifiers applied to normalize quantification of the TCRbeta repertoire. The public reads were quality trimmed at Q25 with fastp and then assembled into clones with MiXCR by TCRdb, keeping productive beta chains. Every entry covers one CDR3 protein and lists the most common genes and DNA from its rows. For this sample there are 5,000 or so distinct CDR3 sequences; roughly 7.3% appear just once. The ten most abundant clones make up roughly 1.8% of the sample.

The source is a boy in the first two years of life who had a stem cell transplant for SCID, so the T cells may come from the graft donor. Sequencing used PBMCs, mostly from graft donor cells, obtained 60 days after TCRalphabeta/CD19-depleted stem cell transplant. The sequence is built from TRBV5-4 and TRBJ2-7; the D gene is possibly TRBD1, with 6 bases matching. DNA sequence: TGTGCCAGCACGGGCAGGGGCTACGAGCAGTACTTC. Its translation is CASTGRGYEQYF. Joined to the reference TRBV5-4 and TRBJ2-7 proteins, this CDR3 gives the full variable domain: ETGVTQSPTHLIKTRGQQVTLRCSSQSGHNTVSWYQQALGQGPQFIFQYYREEENGRGNFPPRFSGLQFPNYSSELNVNALELDDSALYLCASTGRGYEQYFGPGTRLTVT.